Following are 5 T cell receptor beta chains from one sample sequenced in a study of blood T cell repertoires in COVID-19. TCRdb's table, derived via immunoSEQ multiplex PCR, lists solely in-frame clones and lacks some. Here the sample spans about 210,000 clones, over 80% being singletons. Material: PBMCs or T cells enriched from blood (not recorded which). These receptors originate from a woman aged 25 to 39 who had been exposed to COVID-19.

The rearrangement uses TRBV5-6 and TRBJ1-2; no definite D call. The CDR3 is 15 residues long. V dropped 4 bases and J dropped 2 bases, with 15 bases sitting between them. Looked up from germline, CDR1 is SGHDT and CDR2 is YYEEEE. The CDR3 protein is CASSLAFGPNYGYTF. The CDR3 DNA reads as TGTGCCAGCAGCCTAGCTTTTGGGCCAAACTATGGCTACACCTTC.

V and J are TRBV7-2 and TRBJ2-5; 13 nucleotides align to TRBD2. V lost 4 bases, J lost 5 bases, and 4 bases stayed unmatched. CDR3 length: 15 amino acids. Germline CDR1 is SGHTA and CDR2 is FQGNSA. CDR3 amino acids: CASSSGLAGWETQYF. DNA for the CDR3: TGTGCCAGCAGCTCGGGACTAGCGGGGTGGGAGACCCAGTACTTC.

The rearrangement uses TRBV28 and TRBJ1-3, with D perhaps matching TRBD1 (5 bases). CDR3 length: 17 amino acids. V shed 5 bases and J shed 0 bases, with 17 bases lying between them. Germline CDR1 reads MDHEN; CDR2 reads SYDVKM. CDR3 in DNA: TGTGCCAGCAGTCTATCCCCAGACAGCCGCTCTGGAAACACCATATATTTT. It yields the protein CASSLSPDSRSGNTIYF.

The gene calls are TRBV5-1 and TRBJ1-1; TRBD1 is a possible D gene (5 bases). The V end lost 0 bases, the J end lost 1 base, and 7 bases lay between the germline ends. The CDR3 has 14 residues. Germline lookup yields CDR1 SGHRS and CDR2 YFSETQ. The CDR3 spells CASSLAGSNTEAFF. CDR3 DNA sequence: TGCGCCAGCAGCTTGGCAGGGTCGAACACTGAAGCTTTCTTT.

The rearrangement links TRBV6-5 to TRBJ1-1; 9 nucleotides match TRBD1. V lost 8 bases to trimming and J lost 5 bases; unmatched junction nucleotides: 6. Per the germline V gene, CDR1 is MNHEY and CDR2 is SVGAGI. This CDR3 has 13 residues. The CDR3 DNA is TGTGCCAGCTCCCGGACAGGGGAGACTGAAGCTTTCTTT. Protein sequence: CASSRTGETEAFF.